The T cell receptor beta chain described here comes from a study of blood T cell repertoires in COVID-19. Looking at the study overall: Nucleic acid was either cDNA or gDNA, and it came from T cells, B-cell-depleted T cells, or PBMCs.

Libraries were prepared by immunoSEQ multiplex PCR; TCRdb keeps only in-frame clonotypes and omits some of them. The sample yields some 160,000 clones, more than 65% seen once. The CDR3 totals 16 residues. V lost 4 bases and J 1 base, leaving 15 bases between the germline ends. Germline V CDR1 and CDR2: SGHTS, YDEGEE. This clone has a single count. Sequenced material: peripheral blood. The TCR originated in a woman older than 75 with acute or convalescent COVID-19. The V call is TRBV5-8, the J call TRBJ1-5; D uncertain. CDR3 sequence: CASSPYALVSNQPQHF. The CDR3 nucleotides read TGTGCCAGCAGCCCGTATGCGCTGGTGAGCAATCAGCCCCAGCATTTT. The full variable domain, completed using reference TRBV5-8 and TRBJ1-5, is EAGVTQSPTHLIKTRGQQATLRCSPISGHTSVYWYQQALGLGLQFLLWYDEGEERNRGNFPPRFSGRQFPNYSSELNVNALELEDSALYLCASSPYALVSNQPQHFGDGTRLSIL.